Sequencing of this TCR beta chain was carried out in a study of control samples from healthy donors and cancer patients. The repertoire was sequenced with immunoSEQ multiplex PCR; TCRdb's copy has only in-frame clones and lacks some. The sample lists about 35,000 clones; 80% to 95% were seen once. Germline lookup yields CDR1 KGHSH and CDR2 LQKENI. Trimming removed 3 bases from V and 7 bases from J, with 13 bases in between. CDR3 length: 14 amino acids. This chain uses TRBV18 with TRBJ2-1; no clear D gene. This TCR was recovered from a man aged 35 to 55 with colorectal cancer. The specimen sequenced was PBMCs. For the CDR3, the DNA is TGTGCCAGCTCACCGCAATCGGGTTTGAATGAGCAGTTCTTC. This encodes CASSPQSGLNEQFF.